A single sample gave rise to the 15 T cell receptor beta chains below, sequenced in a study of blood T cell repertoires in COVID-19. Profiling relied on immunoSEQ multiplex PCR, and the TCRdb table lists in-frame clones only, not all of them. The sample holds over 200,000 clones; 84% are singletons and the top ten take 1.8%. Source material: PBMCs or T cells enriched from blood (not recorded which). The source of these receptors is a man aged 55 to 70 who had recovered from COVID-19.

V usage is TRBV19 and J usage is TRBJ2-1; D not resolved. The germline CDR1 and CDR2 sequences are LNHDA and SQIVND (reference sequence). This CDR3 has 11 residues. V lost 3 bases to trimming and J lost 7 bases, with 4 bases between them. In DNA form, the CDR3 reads TGTGCCAGTAGTATGAGGAATGAGCAGTTCTTC. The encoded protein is CASSMRNEQFF.

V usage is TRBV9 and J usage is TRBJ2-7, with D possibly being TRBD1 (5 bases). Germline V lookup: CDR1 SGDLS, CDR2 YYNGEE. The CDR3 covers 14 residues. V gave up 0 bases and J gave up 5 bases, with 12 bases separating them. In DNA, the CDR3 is TGTGCCAGCAGCGTAGCTGATTCAGGGAACGAGCAGTACTTC. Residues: CASSVADSGNEQYF.

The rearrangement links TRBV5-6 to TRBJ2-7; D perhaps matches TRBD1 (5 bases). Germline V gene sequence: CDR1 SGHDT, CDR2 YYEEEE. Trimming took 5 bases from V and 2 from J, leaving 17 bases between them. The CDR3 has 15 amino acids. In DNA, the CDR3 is TGTGCCAGCAGAGAGACCGGCAGGGCGGCCTACGAGCAGTACTTC. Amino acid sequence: CASRETGRAAYEQYF.

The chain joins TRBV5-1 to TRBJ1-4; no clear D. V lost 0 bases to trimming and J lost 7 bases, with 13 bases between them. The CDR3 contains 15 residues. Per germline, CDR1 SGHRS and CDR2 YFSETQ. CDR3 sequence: CASSLEGGSREKLFF. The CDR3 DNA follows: TGCGCCAGCAGCTTGGAGGGAGGATCACGTGAAAAACTGTTTTTT.

The CDR3 DNA sequence: TGTGCCAGCAGGGAGACAGGGGACAATCAGCCCCAGCATTTT. This gives the protein CASRETGDNQPQHF. This sequence joins TRBV6-5 and TRBJ1-5, with 8 positions matching TRBD1. The germline V gene has CDR1 MNHEY and CDR2 SVGAGI. The CDR3 covers 14 residues. The V segment lost 6 bases and the J segment 3 bases; nucleotides outside the gene matches: 4.

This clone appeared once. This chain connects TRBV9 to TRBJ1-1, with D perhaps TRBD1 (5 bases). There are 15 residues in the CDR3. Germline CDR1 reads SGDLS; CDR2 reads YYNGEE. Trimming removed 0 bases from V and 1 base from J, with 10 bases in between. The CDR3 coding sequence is TGTGCCAGCAGCGTAGATATCAGGGAGAACACTGAAGCTTTCTTT. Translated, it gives CASSVDIRENTEAFF.

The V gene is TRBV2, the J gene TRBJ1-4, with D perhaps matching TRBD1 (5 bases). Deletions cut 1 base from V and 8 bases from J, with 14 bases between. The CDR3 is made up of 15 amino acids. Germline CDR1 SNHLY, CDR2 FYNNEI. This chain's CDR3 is CASSEEGRVWEKLFF. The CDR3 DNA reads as TGTGCCAGCAGTGAAGAGGGCAGGGTTTGGGAAAAACTGTTTTTT.

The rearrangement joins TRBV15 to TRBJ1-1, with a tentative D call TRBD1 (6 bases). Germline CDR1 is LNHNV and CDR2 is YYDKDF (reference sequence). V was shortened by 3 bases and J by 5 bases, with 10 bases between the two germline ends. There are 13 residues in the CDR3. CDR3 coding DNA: TGTGCCACCAGCAGGACAGGTTGGACTGAAGCTTTCTTT. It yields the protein CATSRTGWTEAFF.

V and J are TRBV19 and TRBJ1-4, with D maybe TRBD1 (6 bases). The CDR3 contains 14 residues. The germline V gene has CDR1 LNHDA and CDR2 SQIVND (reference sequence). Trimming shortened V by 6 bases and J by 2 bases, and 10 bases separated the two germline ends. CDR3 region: CASRNRVTNEKLFF. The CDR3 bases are TGTGCCAGTAGAAACAGGGTGACTAATGAAAAACTGTTTTTT.

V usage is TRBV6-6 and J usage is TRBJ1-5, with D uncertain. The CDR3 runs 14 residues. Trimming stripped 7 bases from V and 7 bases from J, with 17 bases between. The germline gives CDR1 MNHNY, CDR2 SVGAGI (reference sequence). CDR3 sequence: CASINPGSEQPQHF. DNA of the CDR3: TGTGCCAGCATTAACCCTGGGTCGGAGCAGCCCCAGCATTTT.

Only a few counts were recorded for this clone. The CDR3 DNA follows: TGTGCCATCAGTAAATCCCCCCCCGAGGGTAACACAGATACGCAGTATTTT. As protein: CAISKSPPEGNTDTQYF. The chain couples TRBV10-3 to TRBJ2-3; TRBD2 is a possible D gene (5 bases). CDR1 and CDR2 (germline): ENHRY, SYGVKD. The CDR3 is made up of 17 amino acids. Trimming removed 5 bases from V and 2 bases from J, with 20 bases in between.

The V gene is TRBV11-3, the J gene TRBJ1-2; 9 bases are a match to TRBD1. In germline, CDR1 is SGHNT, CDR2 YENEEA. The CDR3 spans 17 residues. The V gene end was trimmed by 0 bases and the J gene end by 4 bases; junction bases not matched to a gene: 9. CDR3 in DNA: TGTGCCAGCAGCTTAGATCAAGGACAGGGGCATAGCTATGGCTACACCTTC. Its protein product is CASSLDQGQGHSYGYTF.

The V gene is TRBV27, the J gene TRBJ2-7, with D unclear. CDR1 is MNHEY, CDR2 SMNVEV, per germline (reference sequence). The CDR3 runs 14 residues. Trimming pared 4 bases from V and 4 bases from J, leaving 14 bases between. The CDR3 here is CASSWASGPYEQYF. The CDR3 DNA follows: TGTGCCAGCAGTTGGGCCTCAGGTCCTTACGAGCAGTACTTC.

This CDR3 reads CASFDTSNTEAFF. The CDR3 DNA reads as TGTGCCAGCTTCGACACTTCGAACACTGAAGCTTTCTTT. V usage is TRBV5-4 and J usage is TRBJ1-1; D is unresolved. Trimming stripped 7 bases from V and 1 base from J, with 11 bases between. This CDR3 spans 13 amino acids. Germline V gene sequence: CDR1 SGHNT, CDR2 YYREEE (reference sequence).

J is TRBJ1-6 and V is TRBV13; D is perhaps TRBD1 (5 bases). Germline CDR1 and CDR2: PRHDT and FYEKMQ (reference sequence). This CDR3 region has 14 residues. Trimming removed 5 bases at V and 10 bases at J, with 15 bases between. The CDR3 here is CASSRGIGDSPLHF. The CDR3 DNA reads TGTGCCAGCAGCCGGGGGATCGGGGACTCACCCCTCCACTTT.